These 32 T cell receptor beta chains share one sample of origin, sequenced in a study of graft-versus-host responses after intestinal transplantation. Assay used: immunoSEQ multiplex PCR; TCRdb lists only in-frame clones, some missing. Of approximately 100,000 clones detected, more than 75% appear once; the ten largest clones hold 1.4%. The sequences come from PBMCs, collected 255 days after intestinal transplant. Receptors were obtained from a human patient who received an intestinal transplant, so some T cells may come from the graft donor.

This chain joins TRBV5-6 and TRBJ2-5; 7 positions agree with TRBD1. The germline CDR1 and CDR2 sequences are SGHDT and YYEEEE. This CDR3 is built from 14 residues. The trim removed 5 bases at V and 0 bases at J, leaving 4 bases unmatched. CDR3 sequence (DNA): TGTGCCAGCAGACGCACAGGGGACCAAGAGACCCAGTACTTC. Translated: CASRRTGDQETQYF. Drawing the rest from reference TRBV5-6 and TRBJ2-5, the complete variable domain is DAGVTQSPTHLIKTRGQQVTLRCSPKSGHDTVSWYQQALGQGPQFIFQYYEEEERQRGNFPDRFSGHQFPNYSSELNVNALLLGDSALYLCASRRTGDQETQYFGPGTRLLVL.

V is TRBV28 and J is TRBJ1-6, with 10 nucleotides matching TRBD1. The CDR3 runs 16 residues. Trimming cost V 4 bases and J 4 bases; bases outside gene matches: 4. Germline lookup yields CDR1 MDHEN and CDR2 SYDVKM. The CDR3: CASSWRTGGYNSPLHF. The CDR3 DNA reads as TGTGCCAGCAGTTGGCGGACAGGGGGTTATAATTCACCCCTCCACTTT. Together with reference TRBV28 and TRBJ1-6, the CDR3 gives the full variable domain: DVKVTQSSRYLVKRTGEKVFLECVQDMDHENMFWYRQDPGLGLRLIYFSYDVKMKEKGDIPEGYSVSREKKERFSLILESASTNQTSMYLCASSWRTGGYNSPLHFGNGTRLTVT.

The gene calls are TRBV21-1 and TRBJ1-3. TRBV21-1 is termed a pseudogene. The CDR3 length is 15 residues. The CDR3 here is CASSKVPGFGNTIYF. Written as DNA, the CDR3 is TGTGCCAGCAGCAAAGTGCCGGGGTTCGGAAACACCATATATTTT.

CDR3 protein: CASSPGLASPLYGYTF. CDR3 sequence (DNA): TGTGCCAGCTCACCGGGGTTAGCCAGTCCGCTCTATGGCTACACCTTC. The chain employs TRBV18 and TRBJ1-2; D is ambiguous. Trimming cost V 3 bases and J 4 bases, with 18 bases left between them. Germline values: CDR1 KGHSH, CDR2 LQKENI. The CDR3 extends over 16 amino acids.

This clone was recorded only once. The V call is TRBV11-2, the J call TRBJ1-1, with unresolved D. The CDR3 has 13 amino acids. V was shortened by 5 bases and J by 2 bases, with 9 bases between the two germline ends. The germline gives CDR1 SGHAT, CDR2 FQNNGV. CDR3 residues: CASSPRGNTEAFF. The DNA of the CDR3 is TGTGCCAGCAGCCCTCGCGGCAACACTGAAGCTTTCTTT.

The gene calls are TRBV25-1 and TRBJ1-1, with D possibly matching TRBD1 (5 bases). V was trimmed by 4 bases and J by 8 bases, leaving 17 bases between them. Looked up from germline, CDR1 is MGHDK and CDR2 is SYGVNS. The CDR3 contains 14 residues. The DNA for the CDR3 is TGTGCCAGCAGTGGACTCTCCGGGACGCCCGAAGCTTTCTTT. This translates into CASSGLSGTPEAFF.

This chain joins TRBV19 and TRBJ2-2; 7 bases agree with TRBD1. The trim removed 9 bases at V and 8 bases at J, leaving 6 bases unmatched. This CDR3 spans 12 amino acids. The germline V gene has CDR1 LNHDA and CDR2 SQIVND (reference sequence). In nucleotides, the CDR3 is TGTGCCAGCCGACAGGGATGGGGGGAGCTGTTTTTT. Translated, it gives CASRQGWGELFF.

This chain joins TRBV4-1 and TRBJ2-3, with D perhaps matching TRBD2 (6 bases). Germline V gene data show CDR1 as MGHRA and CDR2 as YSYEKL. The CDR3 length is 16 residues. Trimming removed 4 bases at V and 0 bases at J, with 14 bases between. CDR3 DNA: TGCGCCAGCAGCCGCCCGATGGGGGGTAGCACAGATACGCAGTATTTT. Encoded protein: CASSRPMGGSTDTQYF.

As for this clone: The same CDR3 arises from other DNA sequences in this sample as well. The J gene is TRBJ2-5, the V gene TRBV5-1; D gene uncertain. Germline assignment: CDR1 SGHRS and CDR2 YFSETQ. The length of the CDR3 is 11 residues. V lost 0 bases and J lost 5, with 2 bases in between. The CDR3 is CASSLEETQYF. The CDR3 bases are TGCGCCAGCAGCTTGGAGGAGACCCAGTACTTC.

The CDR3 nucleotides read TGTGCCAGCAGCTTTTCAGGTGCCGGGGAGCTGTTTTTT. This codes for CASSFSGAGELFF. The gene calls are TRBV5-6 and TRBJ2-2; D not certain. The CDR3 loop spans 13 amino acids. V was clipped by 2 bases and J by 6 bases, with 8 bases between them. Germline V gives CDR1 SGHDT, CDR2 YYEEEE.

The chain is built from TRBV5-4 and TRBJ2-1; D uncertain. Trimming left V 6 bases short and J 1 base short, with 14 bases between. Germline CDR1 and CDR2: SGHNT and YYREEE (reference sequence). The CDR3 consists of 15 residues. CDR3 bases: TGTGCCAGCACCGCCTTAGAAGCTTCCTACAATGAGCAGTTCTTC. Translated, it gives CASTALEASYNEQFF.

The V call is TRBV2, the J call TRBJ1-1, with D possibly TRBD1 on 5 matching bases. V was trimmed by 0 bases and J by 4 bases, leaving 9 bases between them. The germline V gene encodes CDR1 SNHLY and CDR2 FYNNEI. The CDR3 has 14 amino acids. The DNA for the CDR3 is TGTGCCAGCAGTGAAGCCCAGGGAATCACTGAAGCTTTCTTT. Amino acids: CASSEAQGITEAFF.

J is TRBJ2-7 and V is TRBV28; D may be TRBD2 (6 bases). CDR1 is MDHEN, CDR2 SYDVKM, per germline. V was trimmed by 3 bases and J by 2 bases, leaving 14 bases between them. There are 15 residues in the CDR3. CDR3 protein: CASSFSGETTYEQYF. The DNA for the CDR3 is TGTGCCAGCAGTTTTTCGGGGGAGACTACCTACGAGCAGTACTTC.

The chain combines TRBV11-2 with TRBJ2-7; D not resolved. V was pared by 5 bases and J by 4 bases, with 6 bases between. In germline, CDR1 is SGHAT, CDR2 FQNNGV. The CDR3 is 11 residues long. This CDR3 reads CASSPQYEQYF. The CDR3 DNA sequence: TGTGCCAGCAGCCCCCAATACGAGCAGTACTTC.

The chain joins TRBV18 to TRBJ2-5, with 7 bases identical to TRBD1. The germline CDR1 and CDR2 sequences are KGHSH and LQKENI. V shed 6 bases and J 4 bases; nucleotides not matched to a gene: 11. CDR3 length: 15 residues. The DNA of the CDR3 is TGTGCCAGCTCGCTCGCCGGGACAGTTGGAGAGACCCAGTACTTC. As protein: CASSLAGTVGETQYF.

The genes are TRBV11-2 and TRBJ1-1, with D possibly matching TRBD1 (6 bases). Germline-derived CDR1 and CDR2 are SGHAT and FQNNGV. The CDR3 length is 18 residues. The germline V and J ends were trimmed by 4 bases and 1 base, with 22 bases remaining between them. The CDR3 protein is CASSSPDTSPGANTEAFF. The CDR3 bases are TGTGCCAGCAGCTCACCTGACACCTCCCCAGGGGCGAACACTGAAGCTTTCTTT.

V is TRBV28 and J is TRBJ2-7; TRBD1 aligns across 8 bases. CDR1 is MDHEN and CDR2 is SYDVKM in the germline V gene. This CDR3 comprises 15 residues. Losses at the gene ends were 5 bases for V and 4 bases for J; bases not matched to a gene: 10. The CDR3 loop reads CASSPQGGVRYEQYF. CDR3 nucleotides: TGTGCCAGCAGTCCACAGGGGGGAGTGAGGTACGAGCAGTACTTC.

This chain connects TRBV6-6 to TRBJ1-3; a weak D match, TRBD1 (5 bases). The CDR3 totals 14 residues. V was pared by 2 bases and J by 8 bases, with 13 bases between. The germline V gene has CDR1 MNHNY and CDR2 SVGAGI (reference sequence). CDR3 sequence: CASSYGRDRDTIYF. DNA for the CDR3: TGTGCCAGCAGTTACGGCAGGGATAGGGACACCATATATTTT.

On this clone: At the DNA level, this CDR3 is encoded by other sequences in the same sample as well. The chain has TRBV5-1 and TRBJ2-3, with a possible D match to TRBD1 (5 bases). The length of the CDR3 is 14 residues. Deletions cut 0 bases from V and 1 base from J, with 6 bases between. Germline V gene sequence: CDR1 SGHRS, CDR2 YFSETQ. CDR3 protein: CASSLGGRTDTQYF. CDR3 nucleotides: TGCGCCAGCAGCTTGGGGGGCCGCACAGATACGCAGTATTTT. The whole variable domain, filled in from reference TRBV5-1 and TRBJ2-3, reads KAGVTQTPRYLIKTRGQQVTLSCSPISGHRSVSWYQQTPGQGLQFLFEYFSETQRNKGNFPGRFSGRQFSNSRSEMNVSTLELGDSALYLCASSLGGRTDTQYFGPGTRLTVL.

This clone was counted a few times. The gene calls are TRBV14 and TRBJ2-1; TRBD2 matches at 7 bases. J gave up 8 bases and V 4 bases, and 14 bases lay outside the gene matches. The length of the CDR3 is 16 residues. The germline gives CDR1 SGHDN, CDR2 FVKESK. CDR3 nucleotide sequence: TGTGCCAGCAGCCTAGTGGTGGGACTAAAGACCGATGAGCAGTTCTTC. As protein: CASSLVVGLKTDEQFF. Complete variable domain (other parts from reference TRBV14 and TRBJ2-1): EAGVTQFPSHSVIEKGQTVTLRCDPISGHDNLYWYRRVMGKEIKFLLHFVKESKQDESGMPNNRFLAERTGGTYSTLKVQPAELEDSGVYFCASSLVVGLKTDEQFFGPGTRLTVL.

About this clone itself: The junction does not match germline at one end; this may be a read error. This rearrangement joins TRBV7-3 to TRBJ2-4, with D unresolved. Looked up from germline, CDR1 is SGHTA and CDR2 is FQGTGA. This CDR3 spans 16 amino acids. The CDR3 reads CASSLKPALSGNIQYF. The CDR3 DNA reads TGTGCCAGCAGTTTAAAACCTGCCCTTTCGGGAAACATTCAGTACTTC.

The CDR3 loop is CASTSTGDNEQFF. In DNA, the CDR3 is TGTGCCAGCACCAGCACTGGGGACAATGAGCAGTTCTTC. This chain connects TRBV9 to TRBJ2-1; D gene ambiguous. Germline assignment: CDR1 SGDLS and CDR2 YYNGEE. The CDR3 spans 13 residues. Trimming removed 6 bases at V and 5 bases at J, with 12 bases between.

This chain links TRBV9 with TRBJ1-1, with TRBD1 as a possible D gene (5 bases). The CDR3 has 14 residues. The V gene's germline CDR1 is SGDLS and CDR2 YYNGEE. The ends were cut back, 2 bases at V and 2 bases at J, with 10 bases in the middle. Here the CDR3 reads CASSVLDSNTEAFF. As DNA, the CDR3 is TGTGCCAGCAGCGTCCTAGACAGTAACACTGAAGCTTTCTTT.

This clone was detected only once. This rearrangement joins TRBV27 to TRBJ2-7; the D gene is possibly TRBD2 (5 bases). This CDR3 comprises 13 residues. In germline, CDR1 is MNHEY, CDR2 SMNVEV (reference sequence). Trimming pared 5 bases from V and 2 bases from J, leaving 10 bases between. The CDR3 region has the DNA TGTGCCAGCAGTCCGGGGATACCCTACGAGCAGTACGTC. This sequence encodes CASSPGIPYEQYV.

CDR3 bases: TGTGCCAGCAGCTTGGGAGGGGTAGCCGGGGAGCTGTTTTTT. This codes for CASSLGGVAGELFF. The gene calls are TRBV28 and TRBJ2-2; TRBD2 aligns across 7 bases. Germline V gene lookup returns CDR1 MDHEN and CDR2 SYDVKM. The CDR3 extends over 14 amino acids. The trim removed 6 bases at V and 6 bases at J, leaving 7 bases unmatched.

The rearrangement uses TRBV6-5 and TRBJ1-6, with D possibly matching TRBD1 (6 bases). The CDR3 loop spans 15 amino acids. V was pared by 2 bases and J by 6 bases, with 11 bases between. The germline V gene encodes CDR1 MNHEY and CDR2 SVGAGI. The CDR3: CASSYGGHGNSPLHF. The CDR3, as DNA: TGTGCCAGCAGTTACGGGGGGCACGGTAATTCACCCCTCCACTTT.

The CDR3 DNA reads as TGTGCCAGCAGCTCTAACACAGGGGCCAAGAACACCGGGGAGCTGTTTTTT. This translates into CASSSNTGAKNTGELFF. The chain links TRBV5-8 to TRBJ2-2, with TRBD1 identical over 7 bases. Germline-derived CDR1 and CDR2 are SGHTS and YDEGEE. The CDR3 loop spans 17 amino acids. Trimming took 3 bases from V and 1 from J; bases not matched to a gene: 9.

This rearrangement joins TRBV11-2 to TRBJ2-2; D call uncertain. CDR1 is SGHAT and CDR2 is FQNNGV in the germline V gene. V was shortened by 5 bases and J by 6 bases, with 7 bases between the two germline ends. CDR3 length: 12 amino acids. The CDR3 DNA reads TGTGCCAGCAGCCGCCTAGCCGGGGAGCTGTTTTTT. Amino acid sequence: CASSRLAGELFF.

The chain employs TRBV2 and TRBJ2-7, with D perhaps TRBD1 (5 bases). Per germline, CDR1 SNHLY and CDR2 FYNNEI. The CDR3 runs to 11 residues. V was cut by 4 bases and J by 7 bases, with 8 bases left in between. The CDR3 loop is CASSGGREQYV. CDR3 nucleotide sequence: TGTGCCAGCAGTGGGGGCAGGGAGCAGTACGTC.

CDR3 sequence (DNA): TGTGCCAGTAGTATGGGAGGGACAGGGGACCAGCCCCAGCATTTT. The encoded protein is CASSMGGTGDQPQHF. The V and J genes are TRBV19 and TRBJ1-5; 10 bases match TRBD1. With 3 bases clipped from V and 7 bases from J, the junction kept 6 bases outside the gene matches. Per the germline V gene, CDR1 is LNHDA and CDR2 is SQIVND (reference sequence). The CDR3 has 15 residues.

The V and J genes are TRBV2 and TRBJ1-4, with 8 bases aligning to TRBD1. The CDR3 extends over 17 amino acids. Germline lookup yields CDR1 SNHLY and CDR2 FYNNEI. The V gene end was trimmed by 8 bases and the J gene end by 0 bases; junction bases not matched to a gene: 11. This CDR3 reads CASRPDRAPATNEKLFF. The CDR3 DNA reads TGTGCCAGCCGGCCGGACAGGGCCCCAGCAACTAATGAAAAACTGTTTTTT.

CDR3 coding DNA: TGCGCCAGCAGCTTGGGTAGTACAGGGGGATATGGGCAGTACTTC. It codes for CASSLGSTGGYGQYF. The chain has TRBV5-1 and TRBJ2-7, with 8 positions matching TRBD1. Unmatched junction bases numbered 11, after V lost 0 bases and J lost 9 bases. The CDR3 spans 15 residues. Germline CDR1 is SGHRS and CDR2 is YFSETQ.